This TCR beta chain was captured in a study of T cells expressing NK-cell markers. Study-level points and caveats: These clonotypes additionally ranked first within the CD3+CD56-NKG2C+ fraction of a few donors.

Germline V gene data show CDR1 as SGHTA and CDR2 as FQGNSA. This CDR3 region has 14 residues. In the case of this clonotype: Its antigen is currently unknown.

TCRdb re-called the 5' RACE reads, yielding one record per CDR3 amino acid sequence without DNA. The sample's table shows roughly 170,000 distinct CDR3 sequences. This clonotype originated in a woman between 18 and 70 years old in good health. Sequenced input: blood T cells: a sorted CD56 or NKG2C T cell subset, CD4+ or CD8+ T cells, or bulk PBMC T cells (not recorded which). The V call is TRBV7-2, the J call TRBJ1-2; TCRdb proposes TRBD1, but this gene call is untestable without DNA. The CDR3 spells CASSSPVGSRGYTF.